This passage covers 18 T cell receptor beta chains from one sample sequenced in a study of regulatory T cells in long-lasting Graves disease. Sequencing libraries for TCR beta were prepared with iRepertoire HTBI primers and Arm-PCR of CDR3 regions. Via MiXCR, TCRdb re-called the multiplex PCR reads, giving one row per CDR3 protein. The sample contains 400,000 to 500,000 distinct CDR3 sequences, roughly 21% of which appear only once. The time point is: persistent/refractory GD, antithyroid drugs over 5 years with positive TRAb. PBMC RNA was the source of the TCR library. Sample: peripheral blood mononuclear cells (PBMCs), taken when the disease was refractory, from a patient treated with antithyroid drugs. Receptors were obtained from a female donor with Graves disease.

This clonotype has just a few counts. This chain connects TRBV6-1 to TRBJ1-1; D is perhaps TRBD1 (5 bases). In germline, CDR1 is MNHNS, CDR2 SASEGT. The CDR3 runs to 13 residues. V lost 7 bases and J 2 bases, leaving 11 bases between the germline ends. The CDR3 region has the DNA TGTGCCAGCACCCAGGGAGCCAACACTGAAGCTTTCTTT. Translating gives CASTQGANTEAFF.

To note about this clonotype: This may be a read error: a much more frequent sequence differs by one nucleotide. The chain recombines TRBV12-3 or TRBV12-4 with TRBJ2-4; D is ambiguous. The CDR3 extends over 12 amino acids. Here the CDR3 reads CASSDSKDIQYF. The CDR3 region has the DNA TGTGCCAGCAGTGACTCCAAAGACATTCAGTACTTC.

This clonotype appeared a few times. V and J are TRBV19 and TRBJ2-7; no clear D gene. There are 13 residues in the CDR3. The V end was cut by 8 bases, the J end by 0 bases, with 11 bases between. CDR1 is LNHDA and CDR2 is SQIVND in the germline V gene (reference sequence). CDR3 residues: CASQDGSSYEQYF. CDR3 coding DNA: TGTGCCAGTCAGGACGGAAGCTCCTACGAGCAGTACTTC.

This clonotype was seen at least ten times. V gene TRBV7-9 combines with J gene TRBJ2-5; no clear D gene. Germline CDR1 is SEHNR and CDR2 is FQNEAQ (reference sequence). The CDR3 runs 11 residues. V lost 8 bases, J lost 1 base, and 5 bases lay in between. CDR3 protein: CASPSQETQYF. The CDR3, as DNA: TGTGCCAGCCCTAGCCAAGAGACCCAGTACTTC.

The genes are TRBV19 and TRBJ1-1, with unresolved D. Germline V CDR1 and CDR2: LNHDA, SQIVND (reference sequence). The CDR3 has 15 residues. Trimming removed 1 base at V and 5 bases at J, with 14 bases between. The CDR3 here is CASSIGWTGGTEAFF. CDR3 nucleotide sequence: TGTGCCAGTAGTATAGGTTGGACGGGTGGAACTGAAGCTTTCTTT.

This clonotype has ten or more counts. This chain uses TRBV7-6 with TRBJ2-7; 7 bases line up with TRBD1. V shed 4 bases, J shed 0 bases, and the junction held 12 bases outside the gene matches. The CDR3 loop spans 17 amino acids. Germline V CDR1 and CDR2: SGHVS, FNYEAQ. The DNA for the CDR3 is TGTGCCAGCAGCTATGCGCTCCCGGGACAGCACTCCTACGAGCAGTACTTC. Protein product: CASSYALPGQHSYEQYF.

This clonotype was counted ten times or more. The gene calls are TRBV12-3 or TRBV12-4 and TRBJ1-2; D is uncertain. This CDR3 contains 13 residues. The V end was cut by 3 bases, the J end by 8 bases, with 13 bases between. Written as DNA, the CDR3 is TGTGCCAGCAGTTTCGAGAACTTGGGAGGCTACACCTTC. Its translation is CASSFENLGGYTF.

The chain joins TRBV3-1 to TRBJ2-3; D unclear. Trimming left V 2 bases short and J 1 base short, with 16 bases between. The germline V gene encodes CDR1 LGHDT and CDR2 YNNKEL (reference sequence). The CDR3 loop spans 17 amino acids. In nucleotides, the CDR3 is TGTGCCAGCAGCCAACTCTTAGGACCTCGAGGCACAGATACGCAGTATTTT. It encodes CASSQLLGPRGTDTQYF.

V gene TRBV28 combines with J gene TRBJ2-7; TRBD2 matches at 7 bases. V dropped 6 bases and J dropped 2; count of bases not matched to a gene: 7. Germline V gene lookup returns CDR1 MDHEN and CDR2 SYDVKM. This CDR3 is built from 14 residues. CDR3 bases: TGTGCCAGCAGACAGCCCGGACTAGCCTACGAGCAGTACTTC. Translation: CASRQPGLAYEQYF. The whole variable domain, remainder taken from reference TRBV28 and TRBJ2-7, is DVKVTQSSRYLVKRTGEKVFLECVQDMDHENMFWYRQDPGLGLRLIYFSYDVKMKEKGDIPEGYSVSREKKERFSLILESASTNQTSMYLCASRQPGLAYEQYFGPGTRLTVT.

This chain connects TRBV19 to TRBJ1-5, with D maybe TRBD1 (6 bases). The length of the CDR3 is 18 residues. V shed 4 bases and J shed 0 bases, with 19 bases lying between them. Germline assignment: CDR1 LNHDA and CDR2 SQIVND (reference sequence). The CDR3 coding sequence is TGTGCCAGTAGTACCCGTCGCGACAGGTGTTATAGCAATCAGCCCCAGCATTTT. Protein: CASSTRRDRCYSNQPQHF.

This clonotype was detected many times. J is TRBJ2-5 and V is TRBV28; possibly TRBD2 for D (5 bases). Trimming removed 3 bases from V and 5 bases from J, with 10 bases in between. The CDR3 has 13 amino acids. Germline V lookup: CDR1 MDHEN, CDR2 SYDVKM. The chain's CDR3 is CASSLNSAETQYF. The CDR3 bases are TGTGCCAGCAGTTTGAATAGCGCGGAGACCCAGTACTTC. Looking up the rest from reference TRBV28 and TRBJ2-5 gives the full variable domain: DVKVTQSSRYLVKRTGEKVFLECVQDMDHENMFWYRQDPGLGLRLIYFSYDVKMKEKGDIPEGYSVSREKKERFSLILESASTNQTSMYLCASSLNSAETQYFGPGTRLLVL.

This clonotype has ten or more counts. This sequence joins TRBV30 and TRBJ1-1; no firm D call. This CDR3 comprises 17 residues. Germline loops: CDR1 GTSNPN, CDR2 SVGIG (reference sequence). Trimming pared 0 bases from V and 0 bases from J, leaving 17 bases between. CDR3 sequence (DNA): TGTGCCTGGAGTGTCAGGTCTCTGGGCCAATTGAACACTGAAGCTTTCTTT. It is translated as CAWSVRSLGQLNTEAFF.

This clonotype occurred many times. The chain is built from TRBV2 and TRBJ2-2, with TRBD2 identical over 10 bases. The germline V gene has CDR1 SNHLY and CDR2 FYNNEI. The CDR3 has 15 residues. The ends lost 4 bases at V and 7 bases at J; junction bases unmatched: 6. CDR3 region: CASSGSSGSFGELFF. CDR3 nucleotide sequence: TGTGCCAGCAGTGGTTCTAGCGGGAGCTTCGGGGAGCTGTTTTTT.

DNA of the CDR3: TGTGCCAGTAGTATAGGAAAGGGAGCGGGAGAGACCCAGTACTTC. Protein sequence: CASSIGKGAGETQYF. V and J are TRBV19 and TRBJ2-5; tentative D call: TRBD2 (6 bases). The CDR3 loop spans 15 amino acids. Deletions cut 1 base from V and 4 bases from J, with 13 bases between. Germline CDR1 reads LNHDA; CDR2 reads SQIVND (reference sequence).

A word on this clonotype: This likely came from a read error, as a far larger clone is one base away. CDR3 in DNA: TGTGCCAGCAGTCCGGGACAGGGTTATGGCTACGCCTTC. Its protein product is CASSPGQGYGYAF. V gene TRBV27 combines with J gene TRBJ1-2, with 9 bases aligning to TRBD1. Germline CDR1 MNHEY, CDR2 SMNVEV (reference sequence). The CDR3 consists of 13 residues.

This clonotype was seen only a few times. The rearrangement joins TRBV25-1 to TRBJ2-7; tentatively, D is TRBD2 (5 bases). Germline assignment: CDR1 MGHDK and CDR2 SYGVNS. The CDR3 loop spans 15 amino acids. V was pared by 1 base and J by 6 bases, with 16 bases between. The CDR3 DNA sequence: TGTGCCAGCAGTGAATTCGGCGGGTCCTCTAGCGAGCAGTACTTC. It yields the protein CASSEFGGSSSEQYF.

For this clonotype: This could be a read error, since a much larger clone is one nucleotide away. V is TRBV28 and J is TRBJ2-2; 7 bases align to TRBD1. The CDR3 is 13 residues long. From germline, CDR1 is MDHEN and CDR2 SYDVKM. The CDR3 DNA reads TGTGCCAGCTTGGGACAGCCGACCGGGGAGCTGCTTTTT. Its translation: CASLGQPTGELLF. The entire variable domain, with the rest obtained from reference TRBV28 and TRBJ2-2, is as follows: DVKVTQSSRYLVKRTGEKVFLECVQDMDHENMFWYRQDPGLGLRLIYFSYDVKMKEKGDIPEGYSVSREKKERFSLILESASTNQTSMYLCASLGQPTGELLFGEGSRLTVL.

This clonotype appeared a few times. V gene TRBV5-6 combines with J gene TRBJ2-6; a possible D gene is TRBD1 (5 bases). The CDR3 runs to 14 residues. Germline V lookup: CDR1 SGHDT, CDR2 YYEEEE. Trimming cost V 5 bases and J 3 bases, with 9 bases left between them. CDR3 sequence (DNA): TGTGCCAGCAGTAGGGGTGATGGGGCCAACGTCCTGACTTTC. This encodes CASSRGDGANVLTF. The whole variable domain, remainder taken from reference TRBV5-6 and TRBJ2-6, is DAGVTQSPTHLIKTRGQQVTLRCSPKSGHDTVSWYQQALGQGPQFIFQYYEEEERQRGNFPDRFSGHQFPNYSSELNVNALLLGDSALYLCASSRGDGANVLTFGAGSRLTVL.